The sequence of this T cell receptor (beta chain) was determined in a study of cytomegalovirus exposure and HLA in healthy donors. Study-wide points: Within the data, a cluster of highly shared sequence variants was likely a sequencing artifact. Three chains linked to CMV were shown in vitro to be specific for CMV antigens. Most of the CMV-associated TCR beta chains (in a later analysis) appeared to be HLA-restricted.

This PCR relied on a set of 60 Vbeta primers and 13 Jbeta primers. Sequencing used immunoSEQ multiplex PCR; TCRdb keeps in-frame clones, though not all of them. This table holds about 130,000 clones, around four fifths found once. Germline CDR1 is SGDLS and CDR2 is YYNGEE. The CDR3 runs to 16 residues. With 0 bases clipped from V and 5 bases from J, the junction kept 9 bases outside the gene matches. Comments on this clone: Its antigen is unidentified.

Material for sequencing was PBMCs. The TCR sequence derives from a male donor in good health and CMV-seronegative. The chain uses TRBV9 and TRBJ1-1, with 8 bases aligning to TRBD1. The CDR3 DNA follows: TGTGCCAGCAGCGTAGTACCGACAGGGGCGAGGACTGAAGCTTTCTTT. Amino acids: CASSVVPTGARTEAFF.